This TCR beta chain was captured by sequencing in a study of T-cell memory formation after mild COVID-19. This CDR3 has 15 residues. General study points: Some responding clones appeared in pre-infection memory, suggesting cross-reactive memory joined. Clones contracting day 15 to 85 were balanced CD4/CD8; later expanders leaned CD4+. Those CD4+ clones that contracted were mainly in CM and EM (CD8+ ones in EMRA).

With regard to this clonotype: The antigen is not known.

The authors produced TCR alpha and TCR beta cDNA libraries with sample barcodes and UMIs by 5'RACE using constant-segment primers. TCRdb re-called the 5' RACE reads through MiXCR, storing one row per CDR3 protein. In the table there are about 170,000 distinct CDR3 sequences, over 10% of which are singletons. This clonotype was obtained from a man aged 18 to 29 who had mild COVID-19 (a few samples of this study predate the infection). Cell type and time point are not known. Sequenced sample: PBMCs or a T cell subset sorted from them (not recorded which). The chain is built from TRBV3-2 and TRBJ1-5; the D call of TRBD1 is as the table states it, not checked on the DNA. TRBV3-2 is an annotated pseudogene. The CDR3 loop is CASSQSKDGERPQHF. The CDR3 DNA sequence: TGTGCCAGCAGCCAGAGTAAGGACGGGGAGAGACCCCAGCATTTT.